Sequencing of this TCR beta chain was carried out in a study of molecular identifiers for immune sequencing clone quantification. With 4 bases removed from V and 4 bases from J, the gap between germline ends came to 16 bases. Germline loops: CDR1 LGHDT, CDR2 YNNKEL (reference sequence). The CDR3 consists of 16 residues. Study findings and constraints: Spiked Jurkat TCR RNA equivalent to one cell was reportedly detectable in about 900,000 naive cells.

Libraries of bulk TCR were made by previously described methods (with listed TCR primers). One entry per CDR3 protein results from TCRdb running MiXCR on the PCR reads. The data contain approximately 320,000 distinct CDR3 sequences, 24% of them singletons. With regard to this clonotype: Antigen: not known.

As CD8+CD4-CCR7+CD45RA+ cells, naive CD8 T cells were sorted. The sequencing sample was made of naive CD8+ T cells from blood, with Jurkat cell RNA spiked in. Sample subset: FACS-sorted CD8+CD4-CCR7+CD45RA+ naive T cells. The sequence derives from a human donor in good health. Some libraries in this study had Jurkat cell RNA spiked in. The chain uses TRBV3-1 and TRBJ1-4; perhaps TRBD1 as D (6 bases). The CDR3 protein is CASSPKTTGHNEKLFF. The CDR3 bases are TGTGCCAGCAGCCCGAAGACGACAGGCCATAATGAAAAACTGTTTTTT.